Presented here are 10 T cell receptor beta chains from one specimen sequenced in a study of cytomegalovirus exposure and HLA in healthy donors. The PCR had 60 Vbeta and 13 Jbeta primers. TCRdb's table, derived via immunoSEQ multiplex PCR, lists solely in-frame clones and lacks some. The sample holds tens of thousands of clones. The sample taken for sequencing was PBMCs. These receptor sequences come from a woman between 40 and 55 years old in good health and CMV-seropositive.

The V gene is TRBV29-1, the J gene TRBJ2-1; D perhaps matches TRBD2 (6 bases). With 6 bases removed from V and 7 bases from J, the gap between germline ends came to 16 bases. The germline V gene has CDR1 SQVTM and CDR2 ANQGSEA. The CDR3 covers 13 residues. CDR3 sequence (DNA): TGCAGCGTGGGTGTCGCGGGAACAAATGAGCAGTTCTTC. It yields the protein CSVGVAGTNEQFF.

The chain has TRBV19 and TRBJ2-5, with a tentative D call TRBD1 (6 bases). Trimming took off 7 bases at V and 1 base at J, with 22 bases between the two ends. The V gene's germline CDR1 is LNHDA and CDR2 SQIVND (reference sequence). This CDR3 comprises 17 residues. Written as DNA, the CDR3 is TGTGCCAGTATGGGGTCGGGAAGGGGCAGGGGCCAAGAGACCCAGTACTTC. It translates to CASMGSGRGRGQETQYF. Variable domain in full (rest from reference TRBV19 and TRBJ2-5): DGGITQSPKYLFRKEGQNVTLSCEQNLNHDAMYWYRQDPGQGLRLIYYSQIVNDFQKGDIAEGYSVSREKKESFPLTVTSAQKNPTAFYLCASMGSGRGRGQETQYFGPGTRLLVL.

This chain connects TRBV27 to TRBJ1-1, with a weak D call TRBD1 (6 bases). CDR1 and CDR2 (germline): MNHEY, SMNVEV (reference sequence). The CDR3 length is 13 residues. V was clipped by 5 bases and J by 4 bases, with 11 bases between them. Written as DNA, the CDR3 is TGTGCCAGCAGTAACAGGGTAACCACTGAAGCTTTCTTT. As protein: CASSNRVTTEAFF.

The chain is built from TRBV19 and TRBJ2-1; the match to TRBD2 covers 16 bases. This CDR3 contains 14 residues. V lost 7 bases to trimming and J lost 15 bases; unmatched junction nucleotides: 9. Germline assignment: CDR1 LNHDA and CDR2 SQIVND (reference sequence). CDR3: CASTLSGTSGRGFF. The CDR3, as DNA: TGTGCCAGTACCCTGTCCGGGACTAGCGGGAGGGGGTTCTTC.

The chain uses TRBV9 and TRBJ1-4, with 10 bases lining up with TRBD1. V shed 5 bases, J shed 0 bases, and the junction held 22 bases outside the gene matches. This CDR3 comprises 22 residues. The germline V gene encodes CDR1 SGDLS and CDR2 YYNGEE. In DNA form, the CDR3 reads TGTGCCAGCAGTCACGATCCCTCCCCGGGGACAGGGGCGGGGGCAACTAATGAAAAACTGTTTTTT. This encodes CASSHDPSPGTGAGATNEKLFF.

The genes are TRBV5-1 and TRBJ1-2, with 8 nucleotides matching TRBD1. The V segment lost 5 bases and the J segment 4 bases; nucleotides outside the gene matches: 10. Germline loops: CDR1 SGHRS, CDR2 YFSETQ. The CDR3 totals 15 residues. CDR3 amino acids: CASSPQGVGGYGYTF. In nucleotides, the CDR3 is TGCGCCAGCAGTCCACAGGGGGTGGGAGGCTATGGCTACACCTTC.

The chain couples TRBV9 to TRBJ1-1, with 7 nucleotides matching TRBD1. J lost 0 bases, V lost 0 bases, and 5 bases had no gene match. The length of the CDR3 is 16 residues. Germline V gene sequence: CDR1 SGDLS, CDR2 YYNGEE. The CDR3 loop reads CASSVGGGTMNTEAFF. Here the CDR3 DNA reads TGTGCCAGCAGCGTAGGAGGGGGCACGATGAACACTGAAGCTTTCTTT. The whole variable domain, remainder taken from reference TRBV9 and TRBJ1-1, is DSGVTQTPKHLITATGQRVTLRCSPRSGDLSVYWYQQSLDQGLQFLIQYYNGEERAKGNILERFSAQQFPDLHSELNLSSLELGDSALYFCASSVGGGTMNTEAFFGQGTRLTVV.

The gene calls are TRBV28 and TRBJ2-3, with TRBD2 matching over 7 bases. Germline CDR1 and CDR2: MDHEN and SYDVKM. The trim removed 5 bases at V and 2 bases at J, leaving 7 bases unmatched. CDR3 length equals 15 residues. Written as DNA, the CDR3 is TGTGCCAGCAGTAGGTCTAGCGGAACCACAGATACGCAGTATTTT. Translation: CASSRSSGTTDTQYF.

This rearrangement joins TRBV6-5 to TRBJ2-2; unclear D gene. The CDR3 sequence is 11 residues long. Germline V CDR1 and CDR2: MNHEY, SVGAGI. Trimming stripped 6 bases from V and 4 bases from J, with 3 bases between. The CDR3 bases are TGTGCCAGCAGCGGCACCGGGGAGCTGTTTTTT. Its protein is CASSGTGELFF.

The gene calls are TRBV7-3 and TRBJ2-1, with D possibly matching TRBD2 (5 bases). Trimming shortened V by 3 bases and J by 13 bases, and 16 bases separated the two germline ends. CDR3 length: 13 residues. Germline values: CDR1 SGHTA, CDR2 FQGTGA. Here the CDR3 reads CASSFQNRDVQFF. In nucleotides, the CDR3 is TGTGCCAGCAGCTTTCAAAACCGGGATGTTCAGTTCTTC.